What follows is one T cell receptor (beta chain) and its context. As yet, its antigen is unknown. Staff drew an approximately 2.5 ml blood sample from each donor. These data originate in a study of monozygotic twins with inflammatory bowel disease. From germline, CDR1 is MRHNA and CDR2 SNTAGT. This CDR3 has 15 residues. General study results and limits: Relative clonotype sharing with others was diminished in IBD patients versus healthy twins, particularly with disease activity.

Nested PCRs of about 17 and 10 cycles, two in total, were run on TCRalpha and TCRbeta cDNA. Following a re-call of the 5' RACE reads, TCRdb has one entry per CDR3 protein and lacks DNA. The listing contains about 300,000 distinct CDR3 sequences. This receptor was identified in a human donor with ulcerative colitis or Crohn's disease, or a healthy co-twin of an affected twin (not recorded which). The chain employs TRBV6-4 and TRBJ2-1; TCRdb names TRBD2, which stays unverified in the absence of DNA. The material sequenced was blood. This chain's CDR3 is CASSVAGVPYNEQFF.